This T cell receptor beta chain was recorded in a study of T cell responses to AZD1222 COVID-19 vaccine. Assay used: immunoSEQ multiplex PCR; TCRdb lists only in-frame clones, some missing. The sample includes about 140,000 clones, around nine tenths of them seen just once. This clonotype originated in an adult in good health. The material was peripheral blood, obtained on day 0 of AZD1222 vaccination.

CDR3 region: CASSGPGTGYQPQHF. The CDR3 DNA reads TGTGCCAGCTCAGGACCCGGGACAGGGTATCAGCCCCAGCATTTT. V usage is TRBV18 and J usage is TRBJ1-5, with 9 bases identical to TRBD1. J gave up 5 bases and V 5 bases, and 7 bases lay outside the gene matches. The CDR3 extends over 15 amino acids. Germline CDR1 and CDR2: KGHSH and LQKENI.